A selection of T cell receptor beta chains follows, all from one sample in a study of T cells in Graves' hyperthyroidism and ophthalmopathy. In TCRdb, the multiplex PCR reads were re-called with MiXCR into one record per CDR3 protein. The sample records hundreds of thousands of distinct CDR3 sequences, about 15% being singletons. Source material: blood. These receptors were collected from a woman aged 25 to 39 with Graves' hyperthyroidism that later progressed to Graves' ophthalmopathy. CDR3s include the opening cysteine and the closing phenylalanine or tryptophan.

v_call,j_call,cdr3_aa
TRBV30,TRBJ1-1,CAWIRTGGAGEAFF
TRBV12-3/TRBV12-4,TRBJ2-2,CASAVGSTGELFF
TRBV12-5,TRBJ1-1,CASGLFDTEAFF
TRBV3-1,TRBJ2-1,CASSQDTGSYNEQFF
TRBV3-1,TRBJ2-1,CASTSGSDEQFF
TRBV11-2,TRBJ2-7,CASSFPGQGINEQYF
TRBV19,TRBJ1-1,CASSTRDRGYGEAFF
TRBV18,TRBJ2-7,CASSPGRPSYEQYF
TRBV5-1,TRBJ2-7,CASTLTSVSSSYEQYF
TRBV19,TRBJ2-6,CASRVQALSGANVLTF
TRBV10-3,TRBJ2-7,CAISVGTSGYEQYF
TRBV30,TRBJ2-7,CAWSIGQGLVPEQYF
TRBV6-2/TRBV6-3,TRBJ1-4,CASPMEEKLVF
TRBV9,TRBJ1-1,CASSVGGTGGTEAFF